This T cell receptor (beta chain) was sequenced for a study of blood T cell repertoires in COVID-19. V was clipped by 7 bases and J by 5 bases; unmatched bases: 6. CDR3 length equals 13 residues. The germline CDR1 and CDR2 sequences are MNHEY and SVGAGI. The cohort comprised adults aged about 18 to 90 years residing in about two dozen US areas. The protocol was immunoSEQ multiplex PCR, while the TCRdb copy is restricted to in-frame clones and leaves out a portion. Among 200,000 to 250,000 clones listed, 83% were seen once. Sequencing input: PBMCs or T cells enriched from blood (not recorded which). The TCR comes from a woman aged 50 to 60 who had been exposed to COVID-19. The chain carries TRBV6-5 and TRBJ2-5; TRBD2 matches 8 bases. The CDR3 DNA follows: TGTGCCAGCAATCGGGGGGGCTTGGAGACCCAGTACTTC. This gives the protein CASNRGGLETQYF.